The clone carrying this T cell receptor beta chain appeared many times. The antigen remains unidentified. The data stem from a study of T cells in Graves' hyperthyroidism and ophthalmopathy. Study-level information: Staff took peripheral blood when the initial diagnosis was made, before any treatment began. General study points: Most expanded thyroid clonotypes above 0.001 recurred in blood.

Any patient presenting with uncontrolled infection, other autoimmune disease, pregnancy or lactation was left out. V lost 5 bases, J lost 6 bases, and 10 bases stayed unmatched. This CDR3 has 14 residues. The germline V gene encodes CDR1 DFQATT and CDR2 SNEGSKA (reference sequence). Amplification of TCR beta CDR3 regions was performed using RNA transcripts as template. During a first-round RT-PCR of the TCR CDR3, the HTBI primer set was used. TCRdb ran MiXCR on the multiplex PCR reads and lists one entry per CDR3 protein. The sample has about 400,000 distinct CDR3 sequences, around 14% seen once. This sequence joins TRBV20-1 and TRBJ2-7; TRBD2 agrees at 10 bases. This receptor was identified in a woman in her thirties with Graves' hyperthyroidism. What was sequenced was blood. In DNA, the CDR3 is TGCAGTGCTCCTAAAGCGGGAGGGCCCTTCGAGCAGTACTTC. Translating gives CSAPKAGGPFEQYF.